This is a list of T cell receptor beta chains from one sample in a study of T cells after yellow fever vaccination. TCRdb re-derived calls from the 5' RACE reads in MiXCR, one entry per CDR3 protein. Here the sample spans tens of thousands of distinct CDR3 sequences, around 7.8% being singletons. This material consisted of CD8+ T cells sorted from PBMCs, taken 9 to 11 days after the first yellow fever vaccination. Source of these receptors: a man aged 18 to 29 who received the YFV17D yellow fever vaccine. Each CDR3 is given with its conserved first and last residue. D genes are given only for firm matches. A row's size may be missing; if present it is once, few, many or a size class.

abundance: -
d_gene: TRBD1
j_gene: TRBJ2-5
v_gene: TRBV5-1
CDR3aa: CASSSRDRDQETQYF
CDR3nt: TGCGCCAGCAGCTCCAGGGACAGGGATCAAGAGACCCAGTACTTC

abundance: many
d_gene: TRBD2
j_gene: TRBJ2-5
v_gene: TRBV4-1
CDR3aa: CASSQGLAGVVETQYF
CDR3nt: TGCGCCAGCAGCCAGGGACTAGCGGGGGTGGTAGAGACCCAGTACTTC

abundance: many
d_gene: -
j_gene: TRBJ2-6
v_gene: TRBV12-5
CDR3aa: CASGLGGARGANVLTF
CDR3nt: TGTGCTAGTGGTTTGGGAGGGGCCCGCGGGGCCAACGTCCTGACTTTC

abundance: many
d_gene: -
j_gene: TRBJ2-3
v_gene: TRBV20-1
CDR3aa: CSAITDTQYF
CDR3nt: TGCAGTGCCATCACAGATACGCAGTATTTT

abundance: many
d_gene: -
j_gene: TRBJ2-3
v_gene: TRBV29-1
CDR3aa: CSVAQGLRTDTQYF
CDR3nt: TGCAGCGTTGCCCAAGGACTCCGCACAGATACGCAGTATTTT

abundance: -
d_gene: -
j_gene: TRBJ2-3
v_gene: TRBV27
CDR3aa: CASSGTSTDTQYF
CDR3nt: TGTGCCAGCAGCGGGACTAGCACAGATACGCAGTATTTT

abundance: -
d_gene: -
j_gene: TRBJ1-1
v_gene: TRBV10-3
CDR3aa: CAISESSEGGDTEAFF
CDR3nt: TGTGCCATCAGTGAGTCGAGTGAAGGGGGAGACACTGAAGCTTTCTTT

abundance: few
d_gene: TRBD1
j_gene: TRBJ2-1
v_gene: TRBV5-1
CDR3aa: CASSFGTDYNEQFF
CDR3nt: TGCGCCAGCAGCTTCGGGACAGATTACAATGAGCAGTTCTTC

abundance: few
d_gene: TRBD2
j_gene: TRBJ2-3
v_gene: TRBV11-1
CDR3aa: CASSLWGSGGAGTDTQYF
CDR3nt: TGTGCCAGCAGCTTATGGGGCAGCGGGGGGGCCGGCACAGATACGCAGTATTTT

abundance: -
d_gene: -
j_gene: TRBJ2-3
v_gene: TRBV29-1
CDR3aa: CSVGRTDTQYF
CDR3nt: TGCAGCGTTGGGCGCACAGATACGCAGTATTTT

abundance: few
d_gene: -
j_gene: TRBJ2-6
v_gene: TRBV7-2
CDR3aa: CASSLPSGANVLTF
CDR3nt: TGTGCCAGCAGCTTACCGAGTGGGGCCAACGTCCTGACTTTC

abundance: -
d_gene: TRBD1
j_gene: TRBJ2-1
v_gene: TRBV30
CDR3aa: CAWGQGVYNEQFF
CDR3nt: TGTGCCTGGGGACAGGGGGTATACAATGAGCAGTTCTTC

abundance: many
d_gene: -
j_gene: TRBJ1-3
v_gene: TRBV5-6
CDR3aa: CASSSQFYSGNTIYF
CDR3nt: TGTGCCAGCAGCTCCCAGTTCTACTCTGGAAACACCATATATTTT

abundance: many
d_gene: -
j_gene: TRBJ2-1
v_gene: TRBV4-1
CDR3aa: CASSPHGESSYNEQFF
CDR3nt: TGCGCCAGCAGCCCCCACGGAGAGAGCTCCTACAATGAGCAGTTCTTC

abundance: many
d_gene: TRBD1
j_gene: TRBJ2-3
v_gene: TRBV29-1
CDR3aa: CSVEGGRGRTDTQYF
CDR3nt: TGCAGCGTTGAAGGGGGTAGGGGGCGGACAGATACGCAGTATTTT

abundance: -
d_gene: -
j_gene: TRBJ2-3
v_gene: TRBV2
CDR3aa: CANLSGDTQYF
CDR3nt: TGTGCCAACCTGTCCGGAGATACGCAGTATTTT